One sample yielded the 32 T cell receptor beta chains listed below, sequenced in a study of cytomegalovirus exposure and HLA in healthy donors. Data came from immunoSEQ multiplex PCR; TCRdb stores just in-frame clones and leaves some out. The sample carries about 240,000 clones, approximately 83% recorded once. Sequencing was done on a sample of PBMCs. The receptors were gathered from a woman in her thirties in good health and CMV-seropositive.

This clone was seen more than once but under ten times. This rearrangement joins TRBV11-3 to TRBJ2-7, with D tentatively TRBD2 (5 bases). Germline CDR1 SGHNT, CDR2 YENEEA. CDR3 length: 15 residues. V dropped 1 base and J dropped 0 bases, with 10 bases sitting between them. The CDR3 region is CASSLGTGNSYEQYF. The CDR3, as DNA: TGTGCCAGCAGCTTAGGAACGGGAAACTCCTACGAGCAGTACTTC.

This clone was seen more than once but under ten times. The V and J genes are TRBV2 and TRBJ2-3, with D possibly being TRBD1 (6 bases). The CDR3 has 15 residues. Looked up from germline, CDR1 is SNHLY and CDR2 is FYNNEI. V was shortened by 8 bases and J by 5 bases, with 20 bases between the two germline ends. The CDR3 protein is CASSRGWSNGDTQYF. CDR3 coding DNA: TGTGCCAGCTCAAGGGGGTGGTCCAATGGAGATACGCAGTATTTT.

This chain uses TRBV29-1 with TRBJ2-1, with D possibly being TRBD1 (6 bases). CDR3 length equals 12 residues. From germline, CDR1 is SQVTM and CDR2 ANQGSEA. V was pared by 5 bases and J by 8 bases, with 13 bases between. The CDR3 DNA sequence: TGCAGCGTTTACACAGGGCTCGATGAGCAGTTCTTC. Protein product: CSVYTGLDEQFF.

The V gene is TRBV30, the J gene TRBJ2-7; TRBD1 matches at 11 bases. CDR1 is GTSNPN and CDR2 is SVGIG in the germline V gene (reference sequence). The CDR3 is 15 residues long. V trimming: 3 bases; J trimming: 1 base; junction bases outside the gene matches: 5. The CDR3 is CAWSWGQGESYEQYF. The CDR3 coding sequence is TGTGCCTGGAGCTGGGGACAGGGGGAATCCTACGAGCAGTACTTC.

CDR3 coding DNA: TGTGCCAGCACCCCGGGACACCCTCCCTACGAGCAGTACTTC. Protein product: CASTPGHPPYEQYF. The J gene is TRBJ2-7, the V gene TRBV6-5; tentative D call: TRBD1 (6 bases). Trimming removed 7 bases at V and 2 bases at J, with 15 bases between. The CDR3 length is 14 residues. The germline V gene has CDR1 MNHEY and CDR2 SVGAGI.

This chain joins TRBV5-1 and TRBJ2-1; possible D gene TRBD2, 5 bases. The CDR3 loop spans 14 amino acids. CDR1 is SGHRS and CDR2 is YFSETQ in the germline V gene. Between the trimmed V and J ends, which lost 0 bases and 4 bases, there was a span of 8 bases. Here the CDR3 reads CASSLGGPYNEQFF. The CDR3 DNA reads TGCGCCAGCAGCTTGGGAGGGCCATACAATGAGCAGTTCTTC. Combining the CDR3 with reference TRBV5-1 and TRBJ2-1 gives the whole variable domain KAGVTQTPRYLIKTRGQQVTLSCSPISGHRSVSWYQQTPGQGLQFLFEYFSETQRNKGNFPGRFSGRQFSNSRSEMNVSTLELGDSALYLCASSLGGPYNEQFFGPGTRLTVL.

The chain uses TRBV7-2 and TRBJ2-7; 8 bases are shared with TRBD2. The germline gives CDR1 SGHTA, CDR2 FQGNSA. This CDR3 spans 13 amino acids. Trimming cost V 2 bases and J 4 bases; bases outside gene matches: 1. The DNA for the CDR3 is TGTGCCAGCAGCTTAACTAGCGGTTACGAGCAGTACTTC. This codes for CASSLTSGYEQYF.

The chain combines TRBV7-9 with TRBJ2-1; TRBD2 might be the D (7 bases). The CDR3 extends over 15 amino acids. Trimming left V 5 bases short and J 5 bases short, with 16 bases between. CDR1 is SEHNR, CDR2 FQNEAQ, per germline (reference sequence). In DNA, the CDR3 is TGTGCCAGCAGCCCTGGAGGGGGGGGGCACAATGAGCAGTTCTTC. Translated, it gives CASSPGGGGHNEQFF.

The gene calls are TRBV14 and TRBJ1-1, with TRBD1 matching 9 bases. Germline loops: CDR1 SGHDN, CDR2 FVKESK. J was trimmed by 5 bases and V by 4 bases; bases with no gene match: 8. The length of the CDR3 is 15 residues. The CDR3 DNA sequence: TGTGCCAGCAGCCCGTTCGGGACAGGGTATACTGAAGCTTTCTTT. Translating gives CASSPFGTGYTEAFF.

The chain links TRBV5-4 to TRBJ2-7; tentative D call: TRBD1 (6 bases). The CDR3 totals 14 residues. CDR1 SGHNT and CDR2 YYREEE come from the germline V gene (reference sequence). The V gene lost 1 base and the J gene lost 0 bases, with 8 bases spanning the gap. Here the CDR3 DNA reads TGTGCCAGCAGCTTGTGGACAGTCTCCTACGAGCAGTACTTC. It translates to CASSLWTVSYEQYF.

This clone occurred once. The chain employs TRBV19 and TRBJ1-2, with D maybe TRBD1 (6 bases). Per the germline V gene, CDR1 is LNHDA and CDR2 is SQIVND (reference sequence). The CDR3 has 13 residues. V shed 8 bases and J shed 3 bases, with 13 bases lying between them. CDR3: CASRQEWDYGYTF. The CDR3 DNA follows: TGTGCCAGTCGACAGGAGTGGGACTATGGCTACACCTTC.

V and J are TRBV4-1 and TRBJ1-3, with 10 bases matching TRBD1. Germline V CDR1 and CDR2: MGHRA, YSYEKL. This CDR3 is built from 18 residues. J lost 4 bases, V lost 3 bases, and 12 bases had no gene match. CDR3 in DNA: TGCGCCAGCAGCCAGGAGGGACAGGGGCTAGTCTACGGAAACACCATATATTTT. It codes for CASSQEGQGLVYGNTIYF.

Points on this clone: One end of the junction varies from germline; a read error may be responsible. V gene TRBV2 combines with J gene TRBJ1-2, with 7 bases matching TRBD1. The CDR3 loop spans 12 amino acids. Germline-derived CDR1 and CDR2 are SNHLY and FYNNEI. The CDR3 sequence is CASSEQGQTLPF. CDR3 sequence (DNA): TGTGCCAGCAGTGAACAGGGACAGACTCTCCCCTTC. The entire variable domain, with the rest obtained from reference TRBV2 and TRBJ1-2, is as follows: EPEVTQTPSHQVTQMGQEVILRCVPISNHLYFYWYRQILGQKVEFLVSFYNNEISEKSEIFDDQFSVERPDGSNFTLKIRSTKLEDSAMYFCASSEQGQTLPFGSGTRLTVV.

The V call is TRBV19, the J call TRBJ2-1, with 9 bases aligning to TRBD1. The CDR3 is 14 residues long. After removal of 6 bases from V and 15 bases from J, the junction contained 15 bases not matched to a gene. Germline V gene data show CDR1 as LNHDA and CDR2 as SQIVND (reference sequence). The CDR3 DNA reads as TGTGCCAGTAGGTCCGGGACAGGGACCCATTCGCGGTTCTTC. As protein: CASRSGTGTHSRFF.

This sequence joins TRBV7-8 and TRBJ1-1, with D possibly TRBD1 on 5 matching bases. Germline-derived CDR1 and CDR2 are SGHVS and FQNEAQ. Trimming stripped 7 bases from V and 1 base from J, with 25 bases between. This CDR3 has 18 amino acids. Here the CDR3 reads CASIGGTWTSRGNTEAFF. The DNA of the CDR3 is TGTGCCAGCATCGGGGGAACGTGGACTTCAAGAGGGAACACTGAAGCTTTCTTT.

The genes are TRBV5-1 and TRBJ2-2; D remains ambiguous. The germline V and J ends were trimmed by 4 bases and 4 bases, with 11 bases remaining between them. Germline V lookup: CDR1 SGHRS, CDR2 YFSETQ. This CDR3 spans 14 amino acids. The CDR3 region has the DNA TGCGCCAGCAGCCTGAGTTTATCCACCGGGGAGCTGTTTTTT. It is translated as CASSLSLSTGELFF.

V is TRBV7-2 and J is TRBJ1-1; D gene uncertain. The germline gives CDR1 SGHTA, CDR2 FQGNSA. V was shortened by 5 bases and J by 3 bases, with 4 bases between the two germline ends. This CDR3 spans 11 amino acids. The CDR3 here is CASSPYTEAFF. CDR3 DNA sequence: TGTGCCAGCAGCCCCTACACTGAAGCTTTCTTT.

This clone was picked up many times. The V and J genes are TRBV11-1 and TRBJ1-3; no reliable D call. The CDR3 extends over 14 amino acids. The germline V gene encodes CDR1 SGHAT and CDR2 FQDESV (reference sequence). V was shortened by 4 bases and J by 4 bases, with 11 bases between the two germline ends. CDR3 in DNA: TGTGCCAGCAGCTCGGGAGCCGTCGGAAACACCATATATTTT. Its translation: CASSSGAVGNTIYF.

V gene TRBV27 combines with J gene TRBJ2-1; 7 bases are shared with TRBD2. Per the germline V gene, CDR1 is MNHEY and CDR2 is SMNVEV (reference sequence). This CDR3 comprises 16 residues. V was clipped by 3 bases and J by 4 bases; unmatched bases: 9. CDR3 DNA sequence: TGTGCCAGCAGTTTCCTCGGACTAGGACTTTACAATGAGCAGTTCTTC. It specifies CASSFLGLGLYNEQFF.

With respect to this clone: This same CDR3 is encoded by further DNA sequences in the sample. The CDR3 DNA is TGTGCCAGCAGCTCCCCGGGTTCCTACGAGCAGTACTTC. It yields the protein CASSSPGSYEQYF. This chain uses TRBV9 with TRBJ2-7; D unclear. The CDR3 is made up of 13 amino acids. Germline loops: CDR1 SGDLS, CDR2 YYNGEE. Trimming took off 4 bases at V and 1 base at J, with 9 bases between the two ends. Combining the CDR3 with reference TRBV9 and TRBJ2-7 gives the whole variable domain DSGVTQTPKHLITATGQRVTLRCSPRSGDLSVYWYQQSLDQGLQFLIQYYNGEERAKGNILERFSAQQFPDLHSELNLSSLELGDSALYFCASSSPGSYEQYFGPGTRLTVT.

Concerning this clone: This CDR3 is also generated by other DNA sequences in the sample. This chain joins TRBV5-1 and TRBJ1-1; 7 bases fit TRBD1. The trim removed 2 bases at V and 4 bases at J, leaving 2 bases unmatched. The germline V gene has CDR1 SGHRS and CDR2 YFSETQ. The CDR3 runs 13 residues. In DNA, the CDR3 is TGCGCCAGCAGCTTACAGGGGAGCACTGAAGCTTTCTTT. Translating it yields CASSLQGSTEAFF.

The chain couples TRBV14 to TRBJ2-6; TRBD1 is a possible D gene (5 bases). The CDR3 extends over 16 amino acids. CDR1 is SGHDN, CDR2 FVKESK, per germline. V lost 4 bases, J lost 2 bases, and 12 bases lay in between. This CDR3 reads CASSRHQGTGANVLTF. CDR3 nucleotides: TGTGCCAGCAGCCGTCACCAGGGAACTGGGGCCAACGTCCTGACTTTC.

The chain links TRBV13 to TRBJ2-5; TRBD1 aligns across 7 bases. CDR1 and CDR2 from the germline V gene are PRHDT and FYEKMQ (reference sequence). The CDR3 totals 14 residues. J lost 1 base, V lost 2 bases, and 1 base had no gene match. The CDR3 coding sequence is TGTGCCAGCAGCTTAACAGGGGTCCAAGAGACCCAGTACTTC. Residues: CASSLTGVQETQYF.

In this sample, this clone turned up once. The chain joins TRBV7-3 to TRBJ2-3, with D tentatively TRBD1 (6 bases). V lost 1 base and J lost 3, with 11 bases in between. The germline gives CDR1 SGHTA, CDR2 FQGTGA. There are 15 residues in the CDR3. CDR3 region: CASSLSPGETDTQYF. CDR3 DNA sequence: TGTGCCAGCAGCTTAAGCCCAGGGGAGACAGATACGCAGTATTTT.

This sequence joins TRBV5-6 and TRBJ2-3; 11 bases map to TRBD2. CDR3 length equals 15 residues. Trimming cost V 1 base and J 4 bases; bases outside gene matches: 2. Germline assignment: CDR1 SGHDT and CDR2 YYEEEE. This CDR3 reads CASSLTSGRADTQYF. The CDR3 DNA sequence: TGTGCCAGCAGCTTGACTAGCGGGAGAGCAGATACGCAGTATTTT.

The V and J genes are TRBV4-1 and TRBJ2-1; TRBD2 aligns across 12 bases. Trimming cost V 0 bases and J 7 bases; bases outside gene matches: 10. Germline V gene sequence: CDR1 MGHRA, CDR2 YSYEKL. The CDR3 has 18 residues. CDR3 in amino acids: CASSQDRLAGEGRNEQFF. As DNA, the CDR3 is TGCGCCAGCAGCCAAGATAGACTAGCGGGAGAGGGGCGGAATGAGCAGTTCTTC.

The genes are TRBV30 and TRBJ2-1; D is unresolved. The germline V gene has CDR1 GTSNPN and CDR2 SVGIG (reference sequence). V lost 3 bases and J lost 5, with 14 bases in between. The CDR3 sequence is 14 residues long. CDR3 nucleotides: TGTGCCTGGAGCCTGATCGAAGCCCACAATGAGCAGTTCTTC. As protein: CAWSLIEAHNEQFF.

The chain joins TRBV2 to TRBJ1-4; 7 bases agree with TRBD1. The CDR3 has 17 amino acids. V lost 1 base to trimming and J lost 8 bases; unmatched junction nucleotides: 13. Germline V gene data show CDR1 as SNHLY and CDR2 as FYNNEI. CDR3 sequence reads: CASSEGTGYSEGEKLFF. The CDR3 DNA is TGTGCCAGCAGTGAAGGGACAGGCTATTCCGAAGGAGAAAAACTGTTTTTT.

The chain is built from TRBV11-3 and TRBJ2-1, with 10 bases matching TRBD2. CDR1 and CDR2 (germline): SGHNT, YENEEA. This CDR3 region has 16 residues. The trim removed 0 bases at V and 4 bases at J, leaving 3 bases unmatched. The CDR3 DNA reads as TGTGCCAGCAGCTTAGAACTAGCGGGGCTGTACAATGAGCAGTTCTTC. This codes for CASSLELAGLYNEQFF.

The table lists this clone with a count of one. Within the sample, other DNA sequences also encode this same CDR3. In DNA, the CDR3 is TGTGCCTGGAGTGTATGGGCGGGAGGCCTAGGGCAAGAGACCCAGTACTTC. Translation: CAWSVWAGGLGQETQYF. V usage is TRBV30 and J usage is TRBJ2-5, with 8 bases identical to TRBD2. The CDR3 spans 17 residues. From germline, CDR1 is GTSNPN and CDR2 SVGIG (reference sequence). Germline trimming cut 0 bases from V and 2 bases from J; bases unmatched to any gene: 11.

This clone was detected only once. This sequence joins TRBV5-1 and TRBJ1-4; D possibly corresponds to TRBD1 (6 bases). The V end was cut by 4 bases, the J end by 7 bases, with 17 bases between. This CDR3 spans 15 amino acids. Germline CDR1 SGHRS, CDR2 YFSETQ. CDR3 amino acids: CASSHHGDTGEKLFF. The CDR3 coding sequence is TGCGCCAGCAGCCATCACGGGGACACAGGTGAAAAACTGTTTTTT. Filled out from reference TRBV5-1 and TRBJ1-4, the complete variable domain reads KAGVTQTPRYLIKTRGQQVTLSCSPISGHRSVSWYQQTPGQGLQFLFEYFSETQRNKGNFPGRFSGRQFSNSRSEMNVSTLELGDSALYLCASSHHGDTGEKLFFGSGTQLSVL.

In its sample, this clone was seen once. V and J are TRBV4-1 and TRBJ2-1, with 7 bases identical to TRBD2. This CDR3 comprises 17 residues. Trimming removed 4 bases from V and 3 bases from J; junction bases left unmatched: 12. Germline loops: CDR1 MGHRA, CDR2 YSYEKL. For the CDR3, the DNA is TGCGCCAGCAGCCTCCAACGGGCGGGAGTCGTCTACAATGAGCAGTTCTTC. It yields the protein CASSLQRAGVVYNEQFF.